The 7 T cell receptor beta chains in this list originate from one sample, sequenced in a study of read filtering for tumor transcriptome and immune sequencing. From 350 to 500 ng of RNA, a library with molecular barcoded alpha/delta and beta/gamma adaptors was made. TCRdb ran MiXCR on the reads and lists one entry per CDR3 protein. The sample yields about 22,000 distinct CDR3 sequences, roughly an eighth seen once. The sequenced sample consisted of a population of CD138-negative cells sorted from bone marrow. These receptors all come from a donor aged 40 or over with multiple myeloma.

Only a few counts were recorded for this clonotype. The V call is TRBV7-8, the J call TRBJ2-2; D is tentatively TRBD1 or TRBD2 (6 bases each). Trimming took 5 bases from V and 2 from J, leaving 18 bases between them. This CDR3 has 17 amino acids. Germline-derived CDR1 and CDR2 are SGHVS and FQNEAQ. The CDR3 DNA follows: TGTGCCAGCAGCGCTCCCTTCGGGGGCCCCAACACCGGGGAGCTGTTTTTT. Translating it yields CASSAPFGGPNTGELFF.

In its sample, this clonotype was seen many times. This chain connects TRBV7-9 to TRBJ1-1; tentatively, D is TRBD1 (5 bases). The CDR3 sequence is 13 residues long. Germline CDR1 is SEHNR and CDR2 is FQNEAQ (reference sequence). V was pared by 10 bases and J by 1 base, with 13 bases between. The CDR3 nucleotides read TGTGCCATCCACTTGGGGGGGAACACTGAAGCTTTCTTT. Translation gives CAIHLGGNTEAFF.

This clonotype was observed at least ten times. J is TRBJ2-1 and V is TRBV15; D gene uncertain. The V and J ends lost 0 bases and 5 bases respectively, with 5 bases between them. The CDR3 runs 13 residues. Looked up from germline, CDR1 is LNHNV and CDR2 is YYDKDF (reference sequence). CDR3 DNA sequence: TGTGCCACCAGCAGAGATATGCACAATGAGCAGTTCTTC. Protein: CATSRDMHNEQFF.

This clonotype was seen a handful of times. CDR3 sequence: CASSPGTSGSNEQFF. For the CDR3, the DNA is TGCGCCAGCAGTCCCGGGACTAGCGGGTCCAATGAGCAGTTCTTC. The rearrangement joins TRBV5-1 to TRBJ2-1; TRBD2 agrees at 12 bases. Germline-derived CDR1 and CDR2 are SGHRS and YFSETQ. The CDR3 spans 15 residues. Germline trimming cut 5 bases from V and 6 bases from J; bases unmatched to any gene: 6.

At least ten counts were recorded for this clonotype. The chain recombines TRBV10-3 with TRBJ2-1, with TRBD2 matching 7 bases. Germline-derived CDR1 and CDR2 are ENHRY and SYGVKD. The CDR3 runs to 14 residues. The junction had 11 bases not matched to a gene; V was cut back by 10 bases and J by 5 bases. The CDR3 bases are TGTGCCACCTCCCCGGGGGGAGGTAACAATGAGCAGTTCTTC. Protein sequence: CATSPGGGNNEQFF.

This clonotype was seen repeatedly, ten times or more. The chain couples TRBV7-9 to TRBJ2-3; 8 positions match TRBD2. Germline CDR1 SEHNR, CDR2 FQNEAQ (reference sequence). This CDR3 has 15 amino acids. The junction had 1 base not matched to a gene; V was cut back by 2 bases and J by 0 bases. In DNA, the CDR3 is TGTGCCAGCAGCTTATTAGCGGGGAGCACAGATACGCAGTATTTT. Its translation: CASSLLAGSTDTQYF.

This clonotype occurred many times. The V gene is TRBV28, the J gene TRBJ2-1; 12 positions match TRBD2. Germline V lookup: CDR1 MDHEN, CDR2 SYDVKM. V lost 6 bases and J lost 8; bases outside the gene matches: 11. The CDR3 runs 16 residues. The CDR3 bases are TGTGCCAGCAGCCTGCGACTAGCGGGAGTGGTACATGAGCAGTTCTTC. It codes for CASSLRLAGVVHEQFF.